What follows are 31 T cell receptor beta chains derived from one specimen sequenced in a study of T cells in Graves' hyperthyroidism and ophthalmopathy. RNA transcripts gave rise to amplified TCR beta CDR3 regions. First-round RT-PCR of the TCR CDR3 relied on the HTBI primer set. A single record per CDR3 protein comes from TCRdb applying MiXCR to the multiplex PCR reads. The sample yields under 600,000 distinct CDR3 sequences, roughly 16% seen once. Sequencing was carried out using blood. The receptors here all came from a woman in her thirties or forties with Graves' ophthalmopathy.

This clonotype was seen ten or more times. This CDR3 reads CAWGRGTRLYGELFF. The CDR3 DNA follows: TGTGCCTGGGGGAGAGGGACTAGACTTTACGGGGAGCTGTTTTTT. V and J are TRBV30 and TRBJ2-2; 8 nucleotides line up with TRBD2. The CDR3 spans 15 residues. Losses at the gene ends were 5 bases for V and 7 bases for J; bases not matched to a gene: 12. In germline, CDR1 is GTSNPN, CDR2 SVGIG (reference sequence).

This clonotype was counted ten times or more. The chain employs TRBV9 and TRBJ1-6, with D maybe TRBD1 (6 bases). V shed 0 bases and J shed 15 bases, with 10 bases lying between them. Germline CDR1 is SGDLS and CDR2 is YYNGEE. The CDR3 is 12 amino acids. DNA for the CDR3: TGTGCCAGCAGCGTAGTTGGGGGGCACCTCCACTTT. Amino acid sequence: CASSVVGGHLHF. Complete variable domain (other parts from reference TRBV9 and TRBJ1-6): DSGVTQTPKHLITATGQRVTLRCSPRSGDLSVYWYQQSLDQGLQFLIQYYNGEERAKGNILERFSAQQFPDLHSELNLSSLELGDSALYFCASSVVGGHLHFGNGTRLTVT.

This clonotype was detected ten times or more. The chain has TRBV6-2 or TRBV6-3 and TRBJ2-7, with D uncertain. This CDR3 spans 13 amino acids. The germline V gene encodes CDR1 MNHEY and CDR2 SVGEGT. Trimming left V 5 bases short and J 0 bases short, with 8 bases between. The CDR3 loop reads CASSKGRSYEQYF. CDR3 sequence (DNA): TGTGCCAGCAGTAAAGGGCGCTCCTACGAGCAGTACTTC.

This clonotype was counted ten times or more. This chain uses TRBV12-3 or TRBV12-4 with TRBJ1-1; D is ambiguous. The CDR3 has 15 residues. With 5 bases removed from V and 0 bases from J, the gap between germline ends came to 13 bases. CDR3 coding DNA: TGTGCCAGCAGTCCGGATTCGGCTCTGAACACTGAAGCTTTCTTT. It translates to CASSPDSALNTEAFF.

This clonotype appeared many times. This rearrangement joins TRBV7-9 to TRBJ2-7; 9 positions agree with TRBD1. The J segment lost 6 bases and the V segment lost 7 bases, leaving 10 bases of the junction unmatched. The CDR3 is 14 amino acids. Germline-derived CDR1 and CDR2 are SEHNR and FQNEAQ (reference sequence). The CDR3 spells CASTPGQGIGEQYF. The CDR3 coding sequence is TGTGCCAGCACCCCGGGACAGGGTATCGGCGAGCAGTACTTC.

The CDR3 DNA reads as TGCGCCAGCAGCTTAGGGGACCTTGCAACTAATGAAAAACTGTTTTTT. It is translated as CASSLGDLATNEKLFF. The chain recombines TRBV5-1 with TRBJ1-4; D might be TRBD1 (5 bases). The CDR3 runs 16 residues. Trimming removed 2 bases at V and 0 bases at J, with 11 bases between. Germline CDR1 is SGHRS and CDR2 is YFSETQ.

The chain uses TRBV7-9 and TRBJ1-2; D remains unclear. This CDR3 is 14 amino acids long. Germline assignment: CDR1 SEHNR and CDR2 FQNEAQ (reference sequence). Trimming cost V 3 bases and J 8 bases, with 16 bases left between them. The CDR3 DNA follows: TGTGCCAGCAGCTTTGGTGAATACAGTCGGGGCTACACCTTC. It yields the protein CASSFGEYSRGYTF.

The V and J genes are TRBV6-1 and TRBJ1-1, with 8 nucleotides matching TRBD1. The length of the CDR3 is 12 residues. With 6 bases clipped from V and 10 bases from J, the junction kept 7 bases outside the gene matches. Looked up from germline, CDR1 is MNHNS and CDR2 is SASEGT. CDR3 sequence reads: CASSPPTGVAFF. The DNA for the CDR3 is TGTGCCAGCAGCCCCCCGACAGGGGTAGCTTTCTTT.

This clonotype has a count of ten or more. V usage is TRBV5-1 and J usage is TRBJ2-2, with TRBD1 identical over 7 bases. CDR3 length: 15 amino acids. Germline V gene data show CDR1 as SGHRS and CDR2 as YFSETQ. Germline trimming cut 2 bases from V and 1 base from J; bases unmatched to any gene: 2. CDR3 in amino acids: CASSLRTGNTGELFF. CDR3 DNA sequence: TGCGCCAGCAGCTTACGGACAGGGAACACCGGGGAGCTGTTTTTT. Supplemented by reference TRBV5-1 and TRBJ2-2, the full variable domain reads KAGVTQTPRYLIKTRGQQVTLSCSPISGHRSVSWYQQTPGQGLQFLFEYFSETQRNKGNFPGRFSGRQFSNSRSEMNVSTLELGDSALYLCASSLRTGNTGELFFGEGSRLTVL.

This clonotype was found many times. The chain is built from TRBV6-1 and TRBJ1-1, with unresolved D. In germline, CDR1 is MNHNS, CDR2 SASEGT. V was pared by 8 bases and J by 3 bases, with 7 bases between. This CDR3 is 11 amino acids long. CDR3 bases: TGTGCCAGCGGAAGGGACACTGAAGCTTTCTTT. The encoded protein is CASGRDTEAFF.

This clonotype was observed a single time. The chain combines TRBV5-8 with TRBJ1-2; D might be TRBD1 (5 bases). V lost 2 bases, J lost 2 bases, and 16 bases lay in between. The length of the CDR3 is 16 residues. Germline CDR1 is SGHTS and CDR2 is YDEGEE. CDR3 region: CASSLSVGRANYGYTF. The CDR3 bases are TGTGCCAGCAGCTTATCGGTGGGCAGGGCGAACTATGGCTACACCTTC.

This clonotype was detected a few times. The chain carries TRBV12-3 or TRBV12-4 and TRBJ1-1, with D unresolved. The CDR3 extends over 15 amino acids. V lost 3 bases and J lost 0, with 11 bases in between. The CDR3 is CASSFRVSMNTEAFF. In DNA form, the CDR3 reads TGTGCCAGCAGTTTCCGGGTATCCATGAACACTGAAGCTTTCTTT.

In this sample, this clonotype turned up many times. This sequence joins TRBV11-2 and TRBJ2-7, with 8 bases lining up with TRBD2. Germline lookup yields CDR1 SGHAT and CDR2 FQNNGV. Trimming at V came to 0 bases and at J to 7 bases, leaving 14 bases not matched to a gene. There are 17 residues in the CDR3. The CDR3 DNA reads as TGTGCCAGCAGCTTAGATCTTAGTCTAGCGGGTACGGGAGAGCAGTACTTC. Translation: CASSLDLSLAGTGEQYF. Based on the CDR3 plus reference TRBV11-2 and TRBJ2-7, the full variable domain is EAGVAQSPRYKIIEKRQSVAFWCNPISGHATLYWYQQILGQGPKLLIQFQNNGVVDDSQLPKDRFSAERLKGVDSTLKIQPAKLEDSAVYLCASSLDLSLAGTGEQYFGPGTRLTVT.

This chain uses TRBV6-5 with TRBJ2-7, with 8 bases matching TRBD2. V was pared by 5 bases and J by 9 bases, with 18 bases of the junction left unmatched. Germline assignment: CDR1 MNHEY and CDR2 SVGAGI. The CDR3 covers 16 residues. For the CDR3, the DNA is TGTGCCAGCAGTAACTTGGGGCGGGAGGCCCCTATGAGGCAGTACTTC. Translating it yields CASSNLGREAPMRQYF.

This clonotype appeared many times. The V gene is TRBV5-4, the J gene TRBJ2-3, with D possibly TRBD1 on 5 matching bases. Trimming stripped 2 bases from V and 0 bases from J, with 10 bases between. From germline, CDR1 is SGHNT and CDR2 YYREEE (reference sequence). The CDR3 extends over 15 amino acids. The CDR3 here is CASSLIDSSTDTQYF. Written as DNA, the CDR3 is TGTGCCAGCAGCTTAATTGACAGTAGCACAGATACGCAGTATTTT.

The rearrangement uses TRBV19 and TRBJ2-3; D is possibly TRBD2 (6 bases). CDR3 length: 15 residues. The germline V and J ends were trimmed by 1 base and 3 bases, with 11 bases remaining between them. The germline V gene encodes CDR1 LNHDA and CDR2 SQIVND (reference sequence). The DNA for the CDR3 is TGTGCCAGTAGTATAGGGTCGGGGGTAACAGATACGCAGTATTTT. Residues: CASSIGSGVTDTQYF.

This clonotype was observed a few times. The gene calls are TRBV3-1 and TRBJ2-6; weak D call: TRBD1 (6 bases). The CDR3 spans 15 residues. Germline CDR1 LGHDT, CDR2 YNNKEL (reference sequence). V was trimmed by 4 bases and J by 0 bases, leaving 7 bases between them. The CDR3 nucleotides are TGTGCCAGCAGCCCGGACAGCTCTGGGGCCAACGTCCTGACTTTC. This codes for CASSPDSSGANVLTF.

In this sample, this clonotype turned up a few times. The chain recombines TRBV20-1 with TRBJ1-1; no clear D. Trimming removed 5 bases at V and 1 base at J, with 11 bases between. Germline values: CDR1 DFQATT, CDR2 SNEGSKA (reference sequence). The CDR3 spans 13 residues. The CDR3 coding sequence is TGCAGTGCTGAAATTACAGAGAACACTGAAGCTTTCTTT. The encoded protein is CSAEITENTEAFF.

This clonotype was found a few times. The chain couples TRBV5-1 to TRBJ1-2, with no clear D. CDR1 and CDR2 from the germline V gene are SGHRS and YFSETQ. This CDR3 spans 15 amino acids. V was cut by 0 bases and J by 5 bases, with 14 bases left in between. CDR3 protein: CASSLDRYSGYGYTF. The CDR3 DNA reads TGCGCCAGCAGCTTGGATAGATACTCGGGATATGGCTACACCTTC.

V usage is TRBV24-1 and J usage is TRBJ2-7; D perhaps matches TRBD1 (7 bases). The CDR3 runs to 19 residues. Germline V gene data show CDR1 as KGHDR and CDR2 as SFDVKD. Trimming took off 3 bases at V and 3 bases at J, with 26 bases between the two ends. DNA of the CDR3: TGTGCCACCAGTGATAGCAGCGGGCGCGATCAGGGGGGCCTCTACGAGCAGTACTTC. It yields the protein CATSDSSGRDQGGLYEQYF.

Remarks on this clonotype: A single base separates this from a much larger clone, so it may be a read error. The chain has TRBV18 and TRBJ2-5; 9 bases are shared with TRBD2. Unmatched junction bases numbered 7, after V lost 8 bases and J lost 3 bases. Germline V CDR1 and CDR2: KGHSH, LQKENI. The CDR3 runs to 14 residues. CDR3 loop: CASPATSGEETQYF. Written as DNA, the CDR3 is TGTGCCAGCCCAGCGACTAGCGGAGAAGAGACCCAGTACTTC. Combining the CDR3 with reference TRBV18 and TRBJ2-5 gives the whole variable domain NAGVMQNPRHLVRRRGQEARLRCSPMKGHSHVYWYRQLPEEGLKFMVYLQKENIIDESGMPKERFSAEFPKEGPSILRIQQVVRGDSAAYFCASPATSGEETQYFGPGTRLLVL.

This clonotype was seen many times. V gene TRBV3-1 combines with J gene TRBJ1-1; D not resolved. With 1 base removed from V and 1 base from J, the gap between germline ends came to 10 bases. Per germline, CDR1 LGHDT and CDR2 YNNKEL (reference sequence). This CDR3 has 15 amino acids. The CDR3 spells CASSQGGLGNTEAFF. The DNA for the CDR3 is TGTGCCAGCAGCCAAGGAGGGCTGGGGAACACTGAAGCTTTCTTT.

CDR3 nucleotides: TGTGCCAGCAGCTCGAAGCGGGGACGATCCACAGATACGCAGTATTTT. Translated: CASSSKRGRSTDTQYF. The V gene is TRBV5-6, the J gene TRBJ2-3; the match to TRBD2 covers 7 bases. Germline CDR1 and CDR2: SGHDT and YYEEEE. CDR3 length: 16 residues. Losses at the gene ends were 3 bases for V and 2 bases for J; bases not matched to a gene: 9.

This chain connects TRBV28 to TRBJ2-1, with 8 bases matching TRBD2. V dropped 8 bases and J dropped 8; count of bases not matched to a gene: 5. Germline CDR1 MDHEN, CDR2 SYDVKM. The CDR3 runs to 12 residues. The CDR3 protein is CASGLAEDEQFF. In DNA, the CDR3 is TGTGCCAGCGGACTAGCCGAAGATGAGCAGTTCTTC.

This rearrangement joins TRBV13 to TRBJ2-7, with D tentatively TRBD1 (5 bases). Trimming cost V 1 base and J 2 bases, with 12 bases left between them. The CDR3 covers 15 residues. The germline V gene encodes CDR1 PRHDT and CDR2 FYEKMQ (reference sequence). The CDR3 DNA follows: TGTGCCAGCAGCTTAGATTCCCCAGGGACCTACGAGCAGTACTTC. Residues: CASSLDSPGTYEQYF.

The V gene is TRBV5-1, the J gene TRBJ2-1; D is unresolved. Germline loops: CDR1 SGHRS, CDR2 YFSETQ. Trimming took off 0 bases at V and 12 bases at J, with 13 bases between the two ends. This CDR3 comprises 13 residues. The CDR3 loop reads CASSLEVIGLQFF. In DNA form, the CDR3 reads TGCGCCAGCAGCTTGGAAGTCATAGGGTTGCAGTTCTTC.

At least ten counts were recorded for this clonotype. Written as DNA, the CDR3 is TGCAGTGCTAGAGACACTAGCGCCAACCCCAATGAGCAGTTCTTC. Its protein product is CSARDTSANPNEQFF. The J gene is TRBJ2-1, the V gene TRBV20-1, with TRBD2 identical over 7 bases. In germline, CDR1 is DFQATT, CDR2 SNEGSKA (reference sequence). Germline trimming cut 0 bases from V and 6 bases from J; bases unmatched to any gene: 8. The CDR3 runs 15 residues.

The sample holds a few counts of this clonotype. V is TRBV12-3 or TRBV12-4 and J is TRBJ2-7, with a tentative D call TRBD1 (6 bases). V was shortened by 6 bases and J by 6 bases, with 12 bases between the two germline ends. The CDR3 is 12 residues long. This CDR3 reads CASRKQGFEQYF. The CDR3 nucleotides are TGTGCCAGCAGAAAACAGGGTTTCGAGCAGTACTTC.

This clonotype was seen many times. The CDR3 coding sequence is TGTGCCAGCAGTGTACCGGGGACAGGGGAAGGGTACGAGCAGTACTTC. Encoded protein: CASSVPGTGEGYEQYF. The chain carries TRBV28 and TRBJ2-7; 10 nucleotides match TRBD1. The CDR3 sequence is 16 residues long. Germline assignment: CDR1 MDHEN and CDR2 SYDVKM. With V trimmed by 5 bases and J by 4 bases, 11 bases remained unmatched.

The gene calls are TRBV28 and TRBJ2-4; 7 bases align to TRBD1. CDR3 length equals 15 residues. CDR1 and CDR2 (germline): MDHEN, SYDVKM. After removal of 1 base from V and 7 bases from J, the junction contained 7 bases not matched to a gene. CDR3: CASSLYEGAWNIQYF. CDR3 nucleotide sequence: TGTGCCAGCAGTTTATATGAGGGGGCTTGGAACATTCAGTACTTC.

This clonotype was recorded at least ten times. This chain connects TRBV30 to TRBJ2-3; weak D call: TRBD2 (5 bases). The length of the CDR3 is 14 residues. The germline V and J ends were trimmed by 0 bases and 5 bases, with 12 bases remaining between them. Germline loops: CDR1 GTSNPN, CDR2 SVGIG (reference sequence). CDR3 region: CAWSVLRGVDTQYF. The CDR3 DNA reads TGTGCCTGGAGTGTACTTCGGGGAGTAGATACGCAGTATTTT.